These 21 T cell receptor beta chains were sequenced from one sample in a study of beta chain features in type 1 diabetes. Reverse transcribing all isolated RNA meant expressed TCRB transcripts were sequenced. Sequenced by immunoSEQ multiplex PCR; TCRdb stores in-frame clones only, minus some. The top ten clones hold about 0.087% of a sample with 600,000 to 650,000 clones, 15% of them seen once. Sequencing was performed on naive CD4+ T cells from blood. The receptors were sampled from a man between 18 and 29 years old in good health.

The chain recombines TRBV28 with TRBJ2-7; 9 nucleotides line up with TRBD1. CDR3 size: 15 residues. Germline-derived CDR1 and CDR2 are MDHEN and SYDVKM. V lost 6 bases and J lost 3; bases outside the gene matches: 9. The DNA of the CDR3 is TGTGCCAGCAGCCCGACCGGGACAGGGAGCTACGAGCAGTACTTC. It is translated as CASSPTGTGSYEQYF.

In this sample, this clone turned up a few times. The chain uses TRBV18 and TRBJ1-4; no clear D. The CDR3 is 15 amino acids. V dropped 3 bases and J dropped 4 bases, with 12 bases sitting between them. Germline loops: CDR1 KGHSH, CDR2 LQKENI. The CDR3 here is CASSPQRVDNEKLFF. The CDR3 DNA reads TGTGCCAGCTCACCCCAGAGAGTGGATAATGAAAAACTGTTTTTT.

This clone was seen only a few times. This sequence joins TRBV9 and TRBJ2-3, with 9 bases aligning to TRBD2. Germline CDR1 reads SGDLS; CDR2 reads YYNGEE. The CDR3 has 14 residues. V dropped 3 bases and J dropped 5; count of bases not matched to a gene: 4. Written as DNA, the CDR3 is TGTGCCAGCAGCGCCCAGCGGGGGGTAGATACGCAGTATTTT. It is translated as CASSAQRGVDTQYF. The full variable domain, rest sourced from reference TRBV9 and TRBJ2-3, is DSGVTQTPKHLITATGQRVTLRCSPRSGDLSVYWYQQSLDQGLQFLIQYYNGEERAKGNILERFSAQQFPDLHSELNLSSLELGDSALYFCASSAQRGVDTQYFGPGTRLTVL.

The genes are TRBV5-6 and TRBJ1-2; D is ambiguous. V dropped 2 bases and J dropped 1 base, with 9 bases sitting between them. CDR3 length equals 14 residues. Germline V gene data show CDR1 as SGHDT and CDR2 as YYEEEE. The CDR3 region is CASSFPYLNYGYTF. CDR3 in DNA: TGTGCCAGCAGCTTTCCATACCTTAACTATGGCTACACCTTC.

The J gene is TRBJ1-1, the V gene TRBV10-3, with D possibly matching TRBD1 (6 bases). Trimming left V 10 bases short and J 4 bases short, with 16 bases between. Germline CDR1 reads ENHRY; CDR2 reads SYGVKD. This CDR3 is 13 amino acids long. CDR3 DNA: TGTGCCAACTCAGGGGAGAAGGGCACTGAAGCTTTCTTT. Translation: CANSGEKGTEAFF.

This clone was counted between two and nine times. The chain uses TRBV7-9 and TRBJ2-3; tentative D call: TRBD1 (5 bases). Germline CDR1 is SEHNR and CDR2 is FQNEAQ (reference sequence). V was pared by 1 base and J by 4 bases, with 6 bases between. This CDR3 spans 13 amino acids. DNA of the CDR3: TGTGCCAGCAGCTTAGGGGGCCCAGATACGCAGTATTTT. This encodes CASSLGGPDTQYF.

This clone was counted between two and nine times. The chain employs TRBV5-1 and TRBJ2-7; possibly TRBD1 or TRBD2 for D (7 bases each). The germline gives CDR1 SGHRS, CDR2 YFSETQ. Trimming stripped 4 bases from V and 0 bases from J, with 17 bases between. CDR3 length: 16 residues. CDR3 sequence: CASSPRGGLSSYEQYF. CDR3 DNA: TGCGCCAGCAGCCCCAGGGGGGGCCTTAGCTCCTACGAGCAGTACTTC.

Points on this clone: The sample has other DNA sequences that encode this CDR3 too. CDR3 nucleotides: TGCAGCGTTCGAACAGGTTACGAGCAGTACTTC. This codes for CSVRTGYEQYF. The V and J genes are TRBV29-1 and TRBJ2-7; maybe TRBD1 (5 bases). Looked up from germline, CDR1 is SQVTM and CDR2 is ANQGSEA. V lost 5 bases and J lost 4, with 9 bases in between. The CDR3 is 11 amino acids.

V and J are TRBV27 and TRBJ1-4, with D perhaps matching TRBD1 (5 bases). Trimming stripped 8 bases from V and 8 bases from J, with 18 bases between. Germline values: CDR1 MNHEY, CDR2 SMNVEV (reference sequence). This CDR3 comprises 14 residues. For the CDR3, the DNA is TGTGCCAGCGCTCCCGGGACGGTGGTCGAAAAACTGTTTTTT. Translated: CASAPGTVVEKLFF.

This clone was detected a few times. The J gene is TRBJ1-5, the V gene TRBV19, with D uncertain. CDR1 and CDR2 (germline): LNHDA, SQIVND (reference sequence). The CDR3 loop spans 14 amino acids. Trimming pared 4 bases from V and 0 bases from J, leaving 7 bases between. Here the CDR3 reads CASSRDHSNQPQHF. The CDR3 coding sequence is TGTGCCAGTAGTAGAGATCATAGCAATCAGCCCCAGCATTTT. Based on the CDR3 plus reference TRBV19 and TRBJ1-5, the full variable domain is DGGITQSPKYLFRKEGQNVTLSCEQNLNHDAMYWYRQDPGQGLRLIYYSQIVNDFQKGDIAEGYSVSREKKESFPLTVTSAQKNPTAFYLCASSRDHSNQPQHFGDGTRLSIL.

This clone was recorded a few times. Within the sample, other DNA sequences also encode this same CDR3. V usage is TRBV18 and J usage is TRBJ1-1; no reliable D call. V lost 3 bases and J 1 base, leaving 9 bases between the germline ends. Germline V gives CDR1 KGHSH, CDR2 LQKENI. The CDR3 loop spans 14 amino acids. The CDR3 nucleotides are TGTGCCAGCTCACCCCGGGCCCCGAACACTGAAGCTTTCTTT. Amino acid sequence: CASSPRAPNTEAFF.

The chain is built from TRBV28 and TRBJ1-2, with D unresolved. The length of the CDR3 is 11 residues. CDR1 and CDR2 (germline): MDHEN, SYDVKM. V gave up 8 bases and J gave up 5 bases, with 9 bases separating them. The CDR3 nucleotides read TGTGCCAGCGAACCAAAATATGGCTACACCTTC. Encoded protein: CASEPKYGYTF.

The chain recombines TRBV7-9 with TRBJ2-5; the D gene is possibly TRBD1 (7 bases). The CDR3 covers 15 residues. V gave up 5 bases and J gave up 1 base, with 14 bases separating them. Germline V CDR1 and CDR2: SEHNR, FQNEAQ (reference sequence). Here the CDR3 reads CASSLDRDSQETQYF. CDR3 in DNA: TGTGCCAGCAGCCTCGACAGGGACTCCCAAGAGACCCAGTACTTC.

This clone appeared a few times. The CDR3, as DNA: TGTGCCTGGAGTCCCCGGGTCTCACCCCTCCACTTT. It translates to CAWSPRVSPLHF. The rearrangement links TRBV30 to TRBJ1-6; D not certain. CDR3 length: 12 residues. Germline V CDR1 and CDR2: GTSNPN, SVGIG (reference sequence). Trimming pared 2 bases from V and 10 bases from J, leaving 9 bases between.

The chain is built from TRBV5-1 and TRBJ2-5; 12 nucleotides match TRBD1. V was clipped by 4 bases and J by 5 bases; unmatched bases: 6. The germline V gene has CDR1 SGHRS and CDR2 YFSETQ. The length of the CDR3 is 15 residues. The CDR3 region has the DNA TGCGCCAGCAGCCTGGGACAGGGGGCGAAGGAGACCCAGTACTTC. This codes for CASSLGQGAKETQYF.

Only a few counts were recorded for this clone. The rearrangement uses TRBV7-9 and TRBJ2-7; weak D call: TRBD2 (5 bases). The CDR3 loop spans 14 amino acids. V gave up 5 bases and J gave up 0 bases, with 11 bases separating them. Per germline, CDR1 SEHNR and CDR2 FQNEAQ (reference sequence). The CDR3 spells CASSAPGNSYEQYF. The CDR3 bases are TGTGCCAGCAGCGCGCCCGGGAACTCCTACGAGCAGTACTTC.

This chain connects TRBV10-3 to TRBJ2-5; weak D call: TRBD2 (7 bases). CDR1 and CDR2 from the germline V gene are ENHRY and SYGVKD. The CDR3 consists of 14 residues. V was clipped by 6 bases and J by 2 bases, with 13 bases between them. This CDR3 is CAIRPGGPQETQYF. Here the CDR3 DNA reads TGTGCCATCAGGCCGGGGGGCCCGCAAGAGACCCAGTACTTC.

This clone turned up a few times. CDR3 in amino acids: CASSLDKDEAFF. CDR3 bases: TGTGCCAGCAGCTTAGATAAGGACGAAGCTTTCTTT. The rearrangement joins TRBV11-3 to TRBJ1-1, with D unclear. Germline-derived CDR1 and CDR2 are SGHNT and YENEEA. There are 12 residues in the CDR3. V was pared by 0 bases and J by 8 bases, with 7 bases between.

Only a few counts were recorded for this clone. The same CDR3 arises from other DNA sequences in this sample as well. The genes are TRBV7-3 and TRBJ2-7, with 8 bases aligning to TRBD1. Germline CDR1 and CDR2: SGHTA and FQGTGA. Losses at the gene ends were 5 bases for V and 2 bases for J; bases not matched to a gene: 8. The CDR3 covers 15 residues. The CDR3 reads CASSPGQGGTYEQYF. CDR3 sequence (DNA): TGTGCCAGCAGCCCCGGACAGGGCGGCACCTACGAGCAGTACTTC.

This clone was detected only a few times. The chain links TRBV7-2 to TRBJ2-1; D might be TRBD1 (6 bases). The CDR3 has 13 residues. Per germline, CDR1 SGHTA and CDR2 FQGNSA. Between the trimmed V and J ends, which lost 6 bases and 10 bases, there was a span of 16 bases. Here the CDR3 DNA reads TGTGCCAGCAGGGGCCAGGGGACGAGGGAGCAGTTCTTC. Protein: CASRGQGTREQFF. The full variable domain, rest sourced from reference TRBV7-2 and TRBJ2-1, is GAGVSQSPSNKVTEKGKDVELRCDPISGHTALYWYRQSLGQGLEFLIYFQGNSAPDKSGLPSDRFSAERTGGSVSTLTIQRTQQEDSAVYLCASRGQGTREQFFGPGTRLTVL.

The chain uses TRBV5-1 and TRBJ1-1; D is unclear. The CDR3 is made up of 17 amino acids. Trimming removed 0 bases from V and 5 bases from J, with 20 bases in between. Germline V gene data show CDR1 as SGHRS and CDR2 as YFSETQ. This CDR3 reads CASSLVGQYTRQTEAFF. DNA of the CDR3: TGCGCCAGCAGCTTGGTCGGGCAGTACACCCGACAAACTGAAGCTTTCTTT.